This T cell receptor (beta chain) was observed in a study of shared clonotypes between healthy human individuals (dated by TCRdb to the early 2020s). A note on the overall study: Three men and a couple of women, aged 18 to 49 years, made up the cohort. Blood TCR repertoires of five healthy adults were deeply sequenced to estimate repertoire size and the extent of clonotype sharing between individuals. Per donor, three plates each were used for CD4 naive and CD4 memory, two for CD8 naive, and one for CD8 memory. To increase sequencing depth and limit assay-specific biases, different laboratories used diverse techniques to prepare libraries and sequence TCR repertoires. Per donor, leukapheresis produced somewhere between about 0.94 and 8.9 billion PBMCs.

TCR CDR3 regions were amplified from genomic DNA by multiplex PCR using the deep immunoSEQ assay. Genomic DNA extracted from each cell subset was distributed evenly over all wells of several immunoSEQ 96-well plates, and each plate served as one replicate. For sorted subsets, each replicate PCR was loaded with roughly 200 ng genomic DNA, equivalent to 32,000 or so T cell genomes. Purified libraries were quantified with a Qubit 3.0 fluorometer, sized on a Bioanalyzer 2100, and re-quantified with the KAPA Library Quantification kit. Every immunoSEQ 96-well plate was sequenced on a dedicated single-read 150-cycle Illumina NextSeq 550 flow cell. On the study's bioinformatics: Because only junctional sequences without quality scores were contained in the immunoSEQ output, filtering matching that applied to full-length reads could not be performed. Sequences were annotated with PyIR, a Python wrapper for IgBLAST v1.9, and V/J genes and CDR3 were assigned using IMGT germline references. Reads with weak V/J assignments (E-value above 1e-6), missing CDR3, stop codons, out-of-frame junctions, or ambiguous translated residues were removed. A V3J clonotype was defined by an identical inferred V gene, J gene, and CDR3 amino acid sequence. To compute the percentage overlap between repertoires, the number of shared unique clonotypes was divided by the size of the smaller repertoire. Three approaches were used to assess repertoire richness: RTK rarefaction, the Chao1 estimator, and Recon v2.1 estimates of unobserved clonotypes. For all TCRbeta clonotypes obtained by the gDNA method from a few donors, generation probabilities were computed with OLGA. TCRdb's version of the immuneACCESS table is confined to in-frame rearrangements and falls short of the full clone set. An unresolved V gene accounts for under half of the shortfall where checked; the remainder is of unknown origin. The V and J calls and the clone size are those of that table, but D and trimming were determined from the DNA. The sample includes just over 2,000,000 clones, with about 95% observed a single time. The top ten clonotypes cover roughly 1.1% of the sample.

For the CD8 naive samples, CD45RO-negative cells were positively selected for CCR7, yielding a CD45RA+CCR7+ population from which TemRA cells were excluded. The donors were healthy, HIV-negative adults who had no recently reported acute infections or vaccinations. Every donor was a Caucasian adult living in Nashville, Tennessee, USA. Blood was obtained by leukapheresis, after which PBMCs were separated by Ficoll-Histopaque density gradient centrifugation and cryopreserved in liquid nitrogen vapor phase. Analytical flow cytometry was used to check the purity and quantity of each magnetically sorted T cell population. Each sorted fraction had its genomic DNA isolated and then quantified by UV absorbance on a Nanodrop 2000c. On the study overall, not on this receptor specifically: Compared with non-shared clonotypes, the clonotypes found in all four sorted-subset donors had higher generation probabilities. When four donors were compared, the shared fraction of clonotypes was around 5% for naive CD4, about 4% for naive CD8, about 2.5% for memory CD4, and 0.4% for memory CD8. Estimated clonotype richness was generally larger for naive than for memory subsets. The small number of donors limited the genetic and exposure-history diversity represented. Incomplete sequencing was indicated by rarefaction of sorted-subset datasets, despite the large sequencing depth. Pairwise subsampling led to the expectation that sequencing depth would affect the degree of clonotype sharing among donors. Sampling was restricted to blood, and TCR repertoires in tissues likely differ from the TCR repertoires found in blood.

From cysteine to phenylalanine, the CDR3 is 17 amino acids long. CDR3 DNA is the only sequence kept; it has 51 bases, read in frame from the first base. The germline V gene gives CDR1 as SGHDT and CDR2 as YYEEEE. V sheds 0 bases and J sheds 5 bases, leaving 20 bases between their ends. About this clone: Its specific antigen is unknown. Base quality data are lacking; no much larger clone is found one base away.

This receptor was taken from a young man in good health. The receptor chain draws on TRBV5-6 and TRBJ1-1; a confident D gene designation cannot be given. Sequencing was done on a sample of naive CD8+ T cells sorted from blood. The label giving this sample's cell subset or site can be read as: CD45RA+CCR7+. The CDR3 region: CASSLADAVYEQTEAFF. The DNA reads as follows: TGTGCCAGCAGCTTGGCAGATGCGGTATATGAACAGACTGAAGCTTTCTTT.